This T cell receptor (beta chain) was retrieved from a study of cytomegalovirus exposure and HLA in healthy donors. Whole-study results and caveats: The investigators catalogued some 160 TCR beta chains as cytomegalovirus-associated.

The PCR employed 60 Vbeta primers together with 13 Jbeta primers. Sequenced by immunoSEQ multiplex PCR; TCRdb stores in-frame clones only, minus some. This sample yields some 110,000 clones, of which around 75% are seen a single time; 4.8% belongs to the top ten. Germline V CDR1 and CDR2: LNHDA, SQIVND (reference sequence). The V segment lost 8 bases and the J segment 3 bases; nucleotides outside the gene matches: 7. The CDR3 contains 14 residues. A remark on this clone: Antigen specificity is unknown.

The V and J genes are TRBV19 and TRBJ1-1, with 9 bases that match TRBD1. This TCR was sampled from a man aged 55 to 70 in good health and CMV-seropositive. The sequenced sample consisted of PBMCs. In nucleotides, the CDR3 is TGTGCCAGTTTGGACAGGGGCTTGGACACTGAAGCTTTCTTT. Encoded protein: CASLDRGLDTEAFF.